This T cell receptor (beta chain) was documented in a study of radiation and T cells in renal cell carcinoma. Assay: immunoSEQ multiplex PCR; the TCRdb copy retains only in-frame clones and omits some. The repertoire includes some 100,000 clones, roughly four fifths of them detected once, and approximately 6.4% sits in the top ten. In the case of this clone: Its target is unknown.

As to time point: baseline pretreatment blood. Treatment denoted: 15 Gy SBRT to primary tumor, nephrectomy 4 weeks later. After SBRT, blood was collected at 2 and 4 weeks, plus baseline. Study results and limitations: From baseline, blood top tumor clonotypes peaked at 2 weeks post-radiation.

The material was blood, obtained from a patient whose treatment included radiotherapy and nephrectomy. The sequence was obtained from a man in his fifties or sixties with renal cell carcinoma.

The CDR3 region is CASSPHSGRRTDTQYF. The CDR3 DNA is TGTGCCAGCAGTCCGCATAGCGGGAGACGAACAGATACGCAGTATTTT. The chain links TRBV25-1 to TRBJ2-3; 9 nucleotides line up with TRBD2. This CDR3 is 16 amino acids long. V was pared by 5 bases and J by 3 bases, with 9 bases of the junction left unmatched. The germline gives CDR1 MGHDK, CDR2 SYGVNS.